These T cell receptor beta chains were read from a single sample in a study of T cell responses to AZD1222 COVID-19 vaccine. TCRdb's copy holds only in-frame clones and misses some; the assay was immunoSEQ multiplex PCR. Of 75,000 to 85,000 clones in the sample, about 92% were seen once. Sequenced here: peripheral blood, sampled on day 0 of AZD1222 vaccination. These receptors were taken from an adult in good health. CDR3s include the opening cysteine and the closing phenylalanine or tryptophan. D genes are given only for firm matches. Size values are once, few and many counts, or a class for expanded clones, and some rows have none.

j_gene: TRBJ1-5
v_gene: TRBV2
d_gene: NA
abundance: NA
CDR3aa: CASRKGFVQPQHF
CDR3nt: TGTGCCAGCAGAAAAGGTTTTGTTCAGCCCCAGCATTTT

j_gene: TRBJ2-1
v_gene: TRBV5-4
d_gene: TRBD1
abundance: NA
CDR3aa: CASSFPTGSYNEQFF
CDR3nt: TGTGCCAGCAGCTTCCCGACAGGGAGCTACAATGAGCAGTTCTTC

j_gene: TRBJ2-2
v_gene: TRBV12-3/TRBV12-4
d_gene: NA
abundance: NA
CDR3aa: CASKSAAGELFF
CDR3nt: TGTGCCAGCAAGAGTGCGGCCGGGGAGCTGTTTTTT

j_gene: TRBJ1-1
v_gene: TRBV11-1
d_gene: NA
abundance: once
CDR3aa: CASSDRGVGTEAFF
CDR3nt: TGTGCCAGCAGCGACCGGGGGGTCGGCACTGAAGCTTTCTTT

j_gene: TRBJ1-5
v_gene: TRBV5-5
d_gene: NA
abundance: NA
CDR3aa: CASSLIPMGDQPQHF
CDR3nt: TGTGCCAGCAGCTTAATACCCATGGGCGATCAGCCCCAGCATTTT

j_gene: TRBJ2-7
v_gene: TRBV30
d_gene: TRBD1
abundance: once
CDR3aa: CAWSVQGAREQYF
CDR3nt: TGTGCCTGGAGTGTACAGGGGGCAAGGGAGCAGTACTTC

j_gene: TRBJ1-5
v_gene: TRBV7-9
d_gene: NA
abundance: NA
CDR3aa: CASSSAGGNQPQHF
CDR3nt: TGTGCCAGCAGTTCCGCCGGGGGCAATCAGCCCCAGCATTTT

j_gene: TRBJ1-1
v_gene: TRBV18
d_gene: NA
abundance: NA
CDR3aa: CASSPRQVNTEAFF
CDR3nt: TGTGCCAGCTCACCTAGGCAGGTGAACACTGAAGCTTTCTTT

j_gene: TRBJ1-1
v_gene: TRBV7-8
d_gene: NA
abundance: NA
CDR3aa: CASSLEGWTEAFF
CDR3nt: TGTGCCAGCAGCTTAGAGGGGTGGACTGAAGCTTTCTTT

j_gene: TRBJ1-6
v_gene: TRBV5-4
d_gene: NA
abundance: NA
CDR3aa: CASTDGPENSPLHF
CDR3nt: TGTGCCAGCACGGACGGACCCGAGAATTCACCCCTCCACTTT

j_gene: TRBJ1-2
v_gene: TRBV18
d_gene: NA
abundance: NA
CDR3aa: CASSPSGPGERGYTF
CDR3nt: TGTGCCAGCTCACCCTCGGGACCGGGAGAAAGGGGCTACACCTTC

j_gene: TRBJ2-3
v_gene: TRBV27
d_gene: NA
abundance: NA
CDR3aa: CASSQRGDTQYF
CDR3nt: TGTGCCAGCTCCCAACGGGGAGATACGCAGTATTTT

j_gene: TRBJ1-4
v_gene: TRBV29-1
d_gene: NA
abundance: NA
CDR3aa: CSVALGLGEKLFF
CDR3nt: TGCAGCGTTGCTCTGGGCTTGGGTGAAAAACTGTTTTTT

j_gene: TRBJ1-2
v_gene: TRBV6-5
d_gene: NA
abundance: NA
CDR3aa: CASTPRQGLGYGYTF
CDR3nt: TGTGCCAGCACCCCCCGCCAGGGGCTGGGCTATGGCTACACCTTC

j_gene: TRBJ1-1
v_gene: TRBV12-3/TRBV12-4
d_gene: NA
abundance: NA
CDR3aa: CASSNHMNTEAFF
CDR3nt: TGTGCCAGCAGTAACCACATGAACACTGAAGCTTTCTTT

j_gene: TRBJ2-1
v_gene: TRBV11-2
d_gene: TRBD2
abundance: NA
CDR3aa: CASSLPGLGTDEQFF
CDR3nt: TGTGCCAGCAGCTTACCTGGACTAGGGACCGATGAGCAGTTCTTC

j_gene: TRBJ1-2
v_gene: TRBV5-4
d_gene: NA
abundance: NA
CDR3aa: CASSDRQQPYGYTF
CDR3nt: TGTGCCAGCAGCGACCGACAGCAACCGTATGGCTACACCTTC

j_gene: TRBJ1-2
v_gene: TRBV19
d_gene: NA
abundance: NA
CDR3aa: CASTPDTRGDGYTF
CDR3nt: TGTGCCAGTACCCCCGACACCCGGGGGGACGGCTACACCTTC

j_gene: TRBJ2-3
v_gene: TRBV11-3
d_gene: NA
abundance: NA
CDR3aa: CASSLEAEGGSDTQYF
CDR3nt: TGTGCCAGCAGCTTAGAGGCGGAGGGAGGATCGGATACGCAGTATTTT

j_gene: TRBJ1-5
v_gene: TRBV6-5
d_gene: NA
abundance: NA
CDR3aa: CATSWGGLQPQHF
CDR3nt: TGTGCCACCAGTTGGGGGGGGCTTCAGCCCCAGCATTTT

j_gene: TRBJ2-4
v_gene: TRBV4-3
d_gene: NA
abundance: NA
CDR3aa: CASSQDHSVAKNIQYF
CDR3nt: TGCGCCAGCAGCCAAGATCACTCCGTAGCCAAAAACATTCAGTACTTC

j_gene: TRBJ1-2
v_gene: TRBV12-3/TRBV12-4
d_gene: NA
abundance: NA
CDR3aa: CASSLSNYGYTF
CDR3nt: TGTGCCAGCAGCCTTTCCAACTATGGCTACACCTTC

j_gene: TRBJ2-7
v_gene: TRBV27
d_gene: TRBD1
abundance: NA
CDR3aa: CASRKPGTGMYEQYF
CDR3nt: TGTGCCAGTAGAAAACCCGGGACAGGGATGTACGAGCAGTACTTC

j_gene: TRBJ1-2
v_gene: TRBV6-6
d_gene: TRBD1
abundance: NA
CDR3aa: CASSYGTGGNGYTF
CDR3nt: TGTGCCAGCAGTTACGGGACAGGGGGAAATGGCTACACCTTC

j_gene: TRBJ2-7
v_gene: TRBV30
d_gene: NA
abundance: few
CDR3aa: CAWSLSGTPIYEQYF
CDR3nt: TGTGCCTGGAGTCTCTCCGGGACGCCTATTTACGAGCAGTACTTC

j_gene: TRBJ1-2
v_gene: TRBV6-2/TRBV6-3
d_gene: TRBD1
abundance: NA
CDR3aa: CASSYRDRVVGYTF
CDR3nt: TGTGCCAGCAGTTACCGGGACAGGGTTGTTGGCTACACCTTC

j_gene: TRBJ2-7
v_gene: TRBV7-3
d_gene: NA
abundance: NA
CDR3aa: CASSQFGTDNEQYF
CDR3nt: TGTGCCAGCAGCCAATTCGGGACGGACAACGAGCAGTACTTC

j_gene: TRBJ2-1
v_gene: TRBV13
d_gene: NA
abundance: NA
CDR3aa: CASSFVRGRILGQFF
CDR3nt: TGTGCCAGCAGCTTTGTCAGGGGTCGGATACTAGGGCAGTTCTTC

j_gene: TRBJ1-5
v_gene: TRBV12-3/TRBV12-4
d_gene: NA
abundance: NA
CDR3aa: CASSLRGRSQHF
CDR3nt: TGTGCCAGCAGTTTGAGGGGACGTTCCCAGCATTTT

j_gene: TRBJ2-5
v_gene: TRBV5-1
d_gene: TRBD2
abundance: NA
CDR3aa: CASSLEYGTSGFQETQYF
CDR3nt: TGCGCCAGCAGCTTGGAATACGGGACTAGCGGGTTCCAAGAGACCCAGTACTTC

j_gene: TRBJ1-5
v_gene: TRBV30
d_gene: TRBD1
abundance: NA
CDR3aa: CAWTGTDNQPQHF
CDR3nt: TGTGCCTGGACCGGGACAGATAATCAGCCCCAGCATTTT